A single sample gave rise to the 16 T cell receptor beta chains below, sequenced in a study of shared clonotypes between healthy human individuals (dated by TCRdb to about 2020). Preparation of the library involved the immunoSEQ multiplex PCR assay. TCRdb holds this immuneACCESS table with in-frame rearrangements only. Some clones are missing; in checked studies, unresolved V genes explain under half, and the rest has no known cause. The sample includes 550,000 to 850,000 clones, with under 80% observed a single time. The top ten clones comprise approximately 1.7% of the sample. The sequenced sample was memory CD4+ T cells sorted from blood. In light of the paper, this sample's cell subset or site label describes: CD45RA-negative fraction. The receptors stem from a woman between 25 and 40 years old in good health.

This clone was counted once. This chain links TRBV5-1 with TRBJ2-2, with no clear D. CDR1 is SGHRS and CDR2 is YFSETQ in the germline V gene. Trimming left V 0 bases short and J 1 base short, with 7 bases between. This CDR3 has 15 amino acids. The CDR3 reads CASSLASRNTGELFF. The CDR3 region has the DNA TGCGCCAGCAGCTTGGCCTCTCGGAACACCGGGGAGCTGTTTTTT.

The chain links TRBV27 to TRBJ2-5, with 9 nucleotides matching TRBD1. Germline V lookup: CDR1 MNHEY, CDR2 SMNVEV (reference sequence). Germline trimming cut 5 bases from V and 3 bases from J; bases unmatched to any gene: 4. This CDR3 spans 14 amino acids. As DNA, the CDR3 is TGTGCCAGCAGTCACCGACAGGGGGAAGAGACCCAGTACTTC. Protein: CASSHRQGEETQYF.

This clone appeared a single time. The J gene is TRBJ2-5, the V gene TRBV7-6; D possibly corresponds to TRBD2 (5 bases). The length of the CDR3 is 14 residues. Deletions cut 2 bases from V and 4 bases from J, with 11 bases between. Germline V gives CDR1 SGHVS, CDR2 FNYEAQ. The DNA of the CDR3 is TGTGCCAGCAGCTTATTTCCTGAGGGAGAGACCCAGTACTTC. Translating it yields CASSLFPEGETQYF.

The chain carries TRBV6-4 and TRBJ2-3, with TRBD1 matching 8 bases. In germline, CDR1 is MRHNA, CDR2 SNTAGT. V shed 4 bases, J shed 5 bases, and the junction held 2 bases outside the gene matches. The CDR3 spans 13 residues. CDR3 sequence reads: CASSVQGGDTQYF. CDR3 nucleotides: TGTGCCAGCAGTGTACAGGGGGGAGATACGCAGTATTTT.

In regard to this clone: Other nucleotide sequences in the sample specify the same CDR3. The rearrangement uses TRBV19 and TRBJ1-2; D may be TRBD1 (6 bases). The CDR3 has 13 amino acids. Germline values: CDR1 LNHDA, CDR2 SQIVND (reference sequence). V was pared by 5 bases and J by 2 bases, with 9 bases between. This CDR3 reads CASSSGVNYGYTF. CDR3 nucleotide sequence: TGTGCCAGTAGTTCAGGGGTGAACTATGGCTACACCTTC. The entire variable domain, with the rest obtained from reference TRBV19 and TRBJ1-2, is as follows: DGGITQSPKYLFRKEGQNVTLSCEQNLNHDAMYWYRQDPGQGLRLIYYSQIVNDFQKGDIAEGYSVSREKKESFPLTVTSAQKNPTAFYLCASSSGVNYGYTFGSGTRLTVV.

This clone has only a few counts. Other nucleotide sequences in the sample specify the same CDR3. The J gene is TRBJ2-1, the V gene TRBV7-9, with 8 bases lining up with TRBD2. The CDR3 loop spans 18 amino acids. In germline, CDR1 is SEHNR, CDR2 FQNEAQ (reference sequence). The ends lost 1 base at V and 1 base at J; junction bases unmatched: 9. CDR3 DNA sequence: TGTGCCAGCAGCTTAGGGCTAGCGGGCTCGTTATCCTACAATGAGCAGTTCTTC. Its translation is CASSLGLAGSLSYNEQFF.

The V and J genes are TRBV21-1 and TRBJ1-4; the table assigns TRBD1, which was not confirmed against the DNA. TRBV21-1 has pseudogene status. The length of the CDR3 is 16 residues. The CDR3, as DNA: TGTGCCAGCATCTTCACCCCGGGACAGGGAAGGGAAAAACTGTTTTTT. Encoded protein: CASIFTPGQGREKLFF.

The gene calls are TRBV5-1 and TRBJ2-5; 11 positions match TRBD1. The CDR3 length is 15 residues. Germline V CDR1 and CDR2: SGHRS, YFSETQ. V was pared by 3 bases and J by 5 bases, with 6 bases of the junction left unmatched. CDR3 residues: CASSSGTGGRETQYF. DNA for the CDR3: TGCGCCAGCAGCTCTGGGACAGGGGGTAGGGAGACCCAGTACTTC.

CDR3 nucleotide sequence: TGTGCCAGCAGATTGAGGTCTAGCGGGAGTTTTAGGTATTACGAGCAGTACTTC. Encoded protein: CASRLRSSGSFRYYEQYF. This chain links TRBV28 with TRBJ2-7; 10 bases are shared with TRBD2. Germline CDR1 is MDHEN and CDR2 is SYDVKM. V dropped 6 bases and J dropped 4; count of bases not matched to a gene: 18. The CDR3 is 18 amino acids.

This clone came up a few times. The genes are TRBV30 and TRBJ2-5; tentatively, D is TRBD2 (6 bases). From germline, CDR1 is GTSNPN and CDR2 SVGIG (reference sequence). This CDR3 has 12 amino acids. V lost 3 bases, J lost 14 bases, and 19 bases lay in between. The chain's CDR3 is CAWRYGGTTYYF. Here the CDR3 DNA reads TGTGCCTGGAGGTACGGCGGGACCACGTATTACTTC.

Here the CDR3 DNA reads TGTGCCATGAAGGGGACAGTACTCGAGCAGTACTTC. This encodes CAMKGTVLEQYF. The gene calls are TRBV2 and TRBJ2-7; TRBD1 matches 7 bases. The CDR3 is 12 amino acids. Trimming cost V 10 bases and J 6 bases; bases outside gene matches: 9. Germline lookup yields CDR1 SNHLY and CDR2 FYNNEI.

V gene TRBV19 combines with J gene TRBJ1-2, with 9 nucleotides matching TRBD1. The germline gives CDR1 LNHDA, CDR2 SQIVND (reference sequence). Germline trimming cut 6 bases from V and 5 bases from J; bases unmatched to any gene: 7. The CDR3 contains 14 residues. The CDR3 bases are TGTGCCAGTAGCTCATCGGGACAGGGATATGGCTACACCTTC. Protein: CASSSSGQGYGYTF.

DNA of the CDR3: TGTGCCAGCAGTCACGGACAGGGGAGGGAGACCCAGTACTTC. Protein product: CASSHGQGRETQYF. J is TRBJ2-5 and V is TRBV6-6, with 9 bases matching TRBD1. The V and J ends lost 5 bases and 5 bases, in that order; junction bases with no gene match: 6. Germline-derived CDR1 and CDR2 are MNHNY and SVGAGI (reference sequence). The CDR3 sequence is 14 residues long.

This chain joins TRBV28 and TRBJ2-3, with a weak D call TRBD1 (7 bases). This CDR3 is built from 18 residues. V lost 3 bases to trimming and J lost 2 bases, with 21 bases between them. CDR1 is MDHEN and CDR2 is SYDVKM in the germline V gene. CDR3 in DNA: TGTGCCAGCAGTTTCCGGACAGGAGGGGACCTTTACACAGATACGCAGTATTTT. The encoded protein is CASSFRTGGDLYTDTQYF.

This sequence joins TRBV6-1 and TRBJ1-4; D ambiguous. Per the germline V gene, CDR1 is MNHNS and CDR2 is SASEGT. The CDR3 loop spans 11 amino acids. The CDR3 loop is CGTEANEKLFF. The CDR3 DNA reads TGTGGAACGGAGGCTAATGAAAAACTGTTTTTT.

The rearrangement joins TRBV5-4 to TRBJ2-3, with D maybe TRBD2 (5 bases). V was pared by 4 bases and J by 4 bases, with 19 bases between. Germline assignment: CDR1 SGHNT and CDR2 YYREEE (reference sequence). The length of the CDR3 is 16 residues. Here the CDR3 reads CASSQTLGEGPDTQYF. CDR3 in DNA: TGTGCCAGCAGCCAAACCCTGGGAGAGGGCCCAGATACGCAGTATTTT.